This TCR beta chain is from a study of neoadjuvant anti-PD-1 for oral cavity cancer. Across the whole study: Non-progressing patients received a fourth nivolumab dose near day 43, then surgery on days 50-56. Study-level points and caveats: After neoadjuvant nivolumab, PBMC T cell clonality was significantly higher in non-responders than responders.

The time point was: after neoadjuvant nivolumab, at surgical resection. Patients were newly diagnosed with stage II-IVA oral cavity squamous cell carcinoma without prior systemic or radiation treatment. Patients had HPV-negative, locally advanced oral cavity squamous cell carcinoma. About this clone: Its target is not known.

CDR3 length equals 13 residues. The V end was cut by 1 base, the J end by 6 bases, with 8 bases between. Germline CDR1 reads SGHDT; CDR2 reads YYEEEE. Sequencing used immunoSEQ multiplex PCR; TCRdb keeps in-frame clones, though not all of them. The sample lists tens of thousands of clones, around 84% occurring once. The V gene is TRBV5-6, the J gene TRBJ1-5, with TRBD1 as a possible D gene (5 bases). The sequence was obtained from a person aged 40-85 years with oral cavity squamous cell carcinoma. Specimen: PBMCs, collected after nivolumab (anti-PD-1) treatment. CDR3 region: CASSLWGSQPQHF. As DNA, the CDR3 is TGTGCCAGCAGCTTGTGGGGGTCTCAGCCCCAGCATTTT.